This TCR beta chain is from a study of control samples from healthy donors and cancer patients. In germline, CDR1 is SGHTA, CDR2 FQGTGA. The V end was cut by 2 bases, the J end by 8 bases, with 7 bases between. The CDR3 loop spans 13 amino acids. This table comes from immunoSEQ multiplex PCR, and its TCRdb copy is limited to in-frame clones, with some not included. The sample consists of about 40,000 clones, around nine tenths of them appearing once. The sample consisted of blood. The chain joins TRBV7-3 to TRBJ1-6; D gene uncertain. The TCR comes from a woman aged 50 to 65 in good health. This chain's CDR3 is CASSLDVDSPLHF. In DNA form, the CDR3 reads TGTGCCAGCAGCTTAGATGTCGATTCACCCCTCCACTTT.